This record covers a single T cell receptor (beta chain). What it binds is not known. The data originate from a study of cytomegalovirus exposure and HLA in healthy donors. Study in general: The roughly 120 validation repertoires were reported in a later analysis to have been generated on the same platform as the roughly 720 first-cohort repertoires. Findings and limits, study-wide: The authors enumerated some 160 TCR beta chains as linked to cytomegalovirus. Rarity marked most TCR sequences, yet some public TCRs occurred in many donors.

Clones were sequenced by immunoSEQ multiplex PCR, and TCRdb holds only the in-frame ones, with some missing. Here the sample spans 180,000 or so clones, approximately 86% being singletons. The CDR3 has 15 residues. Trimming stripped 7 bases from V and 7 bases from J, with 20 bases between. Germline CDR1 is MDHEN and CDR2 is SYDVKM. The chain combines TRBV28 with TRBJ1-5; D not resolved. Sequences were obtained from PBMCs. The source is a man aged 30 to 45 in good health and CMV-seropositive. The CDR3 DNA sequence: TGTGCCAGCACCCCTGGAGGGCCCTCCCGGCAGCCCCAGCATTTT. Translation gives CASTPGGPSRQPQHF.